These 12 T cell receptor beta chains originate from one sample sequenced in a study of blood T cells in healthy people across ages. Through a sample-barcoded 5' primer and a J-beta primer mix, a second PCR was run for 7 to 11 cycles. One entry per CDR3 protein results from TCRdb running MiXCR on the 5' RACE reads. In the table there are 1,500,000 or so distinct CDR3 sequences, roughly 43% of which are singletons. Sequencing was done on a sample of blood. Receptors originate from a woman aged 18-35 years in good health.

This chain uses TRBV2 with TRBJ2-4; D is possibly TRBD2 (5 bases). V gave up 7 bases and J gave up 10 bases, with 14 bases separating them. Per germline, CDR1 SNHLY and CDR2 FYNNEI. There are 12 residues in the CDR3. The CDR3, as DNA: TGTGCCAGCACCTTCCGGACTCATATTCAGTACTTC. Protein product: CASTFRTHIQYF.

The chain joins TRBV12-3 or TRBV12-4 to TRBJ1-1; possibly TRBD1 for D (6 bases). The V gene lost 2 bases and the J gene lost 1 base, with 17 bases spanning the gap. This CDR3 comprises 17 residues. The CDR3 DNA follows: TGTGCCAGCAGTTTATTTTCGCGGGGGGCGAGGAACACTGAAGCTTTCTTT. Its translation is CASSLFSRGARNTEAFF.

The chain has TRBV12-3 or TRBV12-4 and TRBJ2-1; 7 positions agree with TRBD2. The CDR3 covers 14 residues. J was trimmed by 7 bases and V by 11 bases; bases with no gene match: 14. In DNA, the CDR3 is TGTGCCGCCGGGACTAACGGTCTCCGGAATGAGCAGTTCTTC. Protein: CAAGTNGLRNEQFF.

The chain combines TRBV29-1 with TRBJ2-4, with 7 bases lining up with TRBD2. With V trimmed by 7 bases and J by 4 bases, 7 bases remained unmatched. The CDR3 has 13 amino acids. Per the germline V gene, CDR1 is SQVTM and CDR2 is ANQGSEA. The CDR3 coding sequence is TGCAGCGCGGGAGGTAGGCAGAAAAACATTCAGTACTTC. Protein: CSAGGRQKNIQYF.

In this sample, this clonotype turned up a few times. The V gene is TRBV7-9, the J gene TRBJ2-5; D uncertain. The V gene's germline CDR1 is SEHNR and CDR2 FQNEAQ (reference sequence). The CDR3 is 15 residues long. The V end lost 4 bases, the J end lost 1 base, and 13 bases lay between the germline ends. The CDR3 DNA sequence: TGTGCCAGCAGCTCGTCGCCGGGCGCCCAAGAGACCCAGTACTTC. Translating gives CASSSSPGAQETQYF.

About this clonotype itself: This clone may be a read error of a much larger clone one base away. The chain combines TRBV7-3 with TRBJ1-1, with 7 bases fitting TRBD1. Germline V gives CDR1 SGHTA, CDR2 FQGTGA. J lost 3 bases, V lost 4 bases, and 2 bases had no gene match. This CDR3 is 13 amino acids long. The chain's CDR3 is CASSWGQYTEAFF. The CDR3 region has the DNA TGTGCCAGCAGCTGGGGACAGTACACTGAAGCTTTCTTT.

As DNA, the CDR3 is TGCAGTGCTAGCCGACCTAGCGGGAACAACGAGCAGTACTTC. Translated: CSASRPSGNNEQYF. V usage is TRBV20-1 and J usage is TRBJ2-7, with TRBD2 matching 9 bases. Germline CDR1 is DFQATT and CDR2 is SNEGSKA (reference sequence). The CDR3 is made up of 14 amino acids. With 3 bases clipped from V and 5 bases from J, the junction kept 8 bases outside the gene matches.

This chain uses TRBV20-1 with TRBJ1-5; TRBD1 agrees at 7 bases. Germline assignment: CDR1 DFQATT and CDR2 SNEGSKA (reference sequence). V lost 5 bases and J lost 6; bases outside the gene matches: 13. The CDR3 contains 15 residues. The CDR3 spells CSALPRQGLTQPQHF. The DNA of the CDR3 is TGCAGTGCTCTCCCTCGACAGGGACTTACTCAGCCCCAGCATTTT.

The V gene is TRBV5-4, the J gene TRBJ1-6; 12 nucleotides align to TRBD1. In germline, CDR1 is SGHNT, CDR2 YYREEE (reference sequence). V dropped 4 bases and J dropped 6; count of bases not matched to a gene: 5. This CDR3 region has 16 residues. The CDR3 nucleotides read TGTGCCAGCAGCGGCGGGACAGGGGGCGTTAATTCACCCCTCCACTTT. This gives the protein CASSGGTGGVNSPLHF.

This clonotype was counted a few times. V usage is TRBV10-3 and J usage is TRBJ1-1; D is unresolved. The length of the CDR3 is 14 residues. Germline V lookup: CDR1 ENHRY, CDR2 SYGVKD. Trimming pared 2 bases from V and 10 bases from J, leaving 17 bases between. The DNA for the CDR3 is TGTGCCATCAGTGAGATAGGCCCCGGTGAGGGAGCTTTCTTT. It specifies CAISEIGPGEGAFF.

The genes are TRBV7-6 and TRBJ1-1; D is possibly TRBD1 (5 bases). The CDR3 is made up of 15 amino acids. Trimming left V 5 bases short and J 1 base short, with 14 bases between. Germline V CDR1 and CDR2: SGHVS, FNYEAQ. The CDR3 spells CASSKRGASNTEAFF. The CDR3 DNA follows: TGTGCCAGCAGCAAAAGAGGGGCCTCGAACACTGAAGCTTTCTTT.

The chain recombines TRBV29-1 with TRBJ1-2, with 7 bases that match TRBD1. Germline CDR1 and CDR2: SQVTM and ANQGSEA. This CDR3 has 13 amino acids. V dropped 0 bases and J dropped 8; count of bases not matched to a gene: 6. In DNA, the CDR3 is TGCAGCGTTGAAGAGCGACAGGGTAAGGGCTACACCTTC. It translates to CSVEERQGKGYTF.